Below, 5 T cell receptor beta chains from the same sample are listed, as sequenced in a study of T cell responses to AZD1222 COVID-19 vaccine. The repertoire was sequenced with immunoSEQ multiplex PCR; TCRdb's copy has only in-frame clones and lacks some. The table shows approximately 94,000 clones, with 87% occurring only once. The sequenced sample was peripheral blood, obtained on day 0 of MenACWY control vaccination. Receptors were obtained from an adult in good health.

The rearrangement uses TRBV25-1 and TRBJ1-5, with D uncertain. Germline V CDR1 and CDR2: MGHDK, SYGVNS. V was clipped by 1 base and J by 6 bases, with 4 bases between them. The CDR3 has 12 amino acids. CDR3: CASSESGQPQHF. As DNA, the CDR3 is TGTGCCAGCAGTGAATCAGGTCAGCCCCAGCATTTT.

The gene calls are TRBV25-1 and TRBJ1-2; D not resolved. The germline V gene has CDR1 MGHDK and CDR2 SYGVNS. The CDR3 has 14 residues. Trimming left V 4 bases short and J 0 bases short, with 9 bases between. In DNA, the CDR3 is TGTGCCAGCAGTGGGTTCAACGCTAACTATGGCTACACCTTC. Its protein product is CASSGFNANYGYTF.

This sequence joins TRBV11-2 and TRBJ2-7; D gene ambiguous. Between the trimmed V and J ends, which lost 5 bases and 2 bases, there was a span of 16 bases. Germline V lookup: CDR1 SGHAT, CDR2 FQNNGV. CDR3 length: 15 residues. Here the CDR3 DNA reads TGTGCCAGCAGCCCTACCTCTGGTCAGGCCTACGAGCAGTACTTC. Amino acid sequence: CASSPTSGQAYEQYF.

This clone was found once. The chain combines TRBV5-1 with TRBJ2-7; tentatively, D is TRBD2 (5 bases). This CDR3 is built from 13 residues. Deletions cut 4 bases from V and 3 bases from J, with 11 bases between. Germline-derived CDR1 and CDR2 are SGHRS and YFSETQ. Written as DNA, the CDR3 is TGCGCCAGCAGCCCGGACTCATACTACGAGCAGTACTTC. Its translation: CASSPDSYYEQYF. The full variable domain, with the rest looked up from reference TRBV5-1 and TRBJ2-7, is KAGVTQTPRYLIKTRGQQVTLSCSPISGHRSVSWYQQTPGQGLQFLFEYFSETQRNKGNFPGRFSGRQFSNSRSEMNVSTLELGDSALYLCASSPDSYYEQYFGPGTRLTVT.

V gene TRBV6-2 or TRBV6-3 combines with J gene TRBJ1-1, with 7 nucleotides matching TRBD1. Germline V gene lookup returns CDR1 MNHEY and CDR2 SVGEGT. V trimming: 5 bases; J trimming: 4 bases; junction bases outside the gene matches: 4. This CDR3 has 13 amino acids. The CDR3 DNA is TGTGCCAGCAGTCAGGCAGGGGGCACTGAAGCTTTCTTT. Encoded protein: CASSQAGGTEAFF.